This is a list of T cell receptor beta chains from one sample in a study of blood T cells in healthy people across ages. TCRdb ran MiXCR on the 5' RACE reads and lists one entry per CDR3 protein. The sample lists 600,000 to 850,000 distinct CDR3 sequences, around 25% occurring once. These records were also assigned to another study, of T cells of mothers and their children.

Sequencing input: blood. The source is a boy between 10 and 17 years old in good health. Both conserved end residues are trimmed from each CDR3.

CDR3 protein,V gene,J gene
ASSSRDLAF,TRBV13,TRBJ1-1
ASSYSSRDSFNEQY,TRBV6-5,TRBJ2-7
ASSLVAGEHNEQF,TRBV5-1,TRBJ2-1
ASQRGGSGTEAF,TRBV10-3,TRBJ1-1
SVDAGTEQY,TRBV29-1,TRBJ2-7
ASSVEGGGAYEQF,TRBV9,-
ASSQAVPKLAEQFSYEQY,TRBV3-1,TRBJ2-7
ASSPPDLRRTKHEQF,TRBV18,TRBJ2-1
ASSLDTEQY,TRBV7-9,TRBJ2-7
ASGTAGDRGQAF,TRBV12-5,TRBJ1-1
ASTAGLGLSGQPQH,TRBV2,TRBJ1-5
ASRSGTGGEKLF,TRBV25-1,TRBJ1-4
ASSQRTAGGSPLH,TRBV3-1,TRBJ1-6
ASSESQAQGYGYT,TRBV10-2,TRBJ1-2
SPSGLAGSYNEQF,TRBV29-1,TRBJ2-1
ASSYSGQAELF,TRBV6-6,TRBJ1-4
ASSQPSGRGYEQY,TRBV14,TRBJ2-7
SASYGWGNTDTQY,TRBV20-1,TRBJ2-3
ASSLVTGGVPDTQY,TRBV7-2,TRBJ2-3
ASSLVRGEQY,TRBV5-6,TRBJ2-7
SASVAGGNYGYT,TRBV20-1,TRBJ1-2
ASSHPLGPNSRTDTQY,TRBV7-9,TRBJ2-3
ASSHAGGADTQY,TRBV3-1,TRBJ2-3
SAGEKQLNEQF,TRBV20-1,-
ASSERLAGQVQY,TRBV6-6,TRBJ2-7
ASSPETGMGETQY,TRBV3-1,TRBJ2-5
ASSSSGLAQTQY,TRBV6-5,TRBJ2-5
ASRPTGGGDEQY,TRBV6-6,-
ASSRPREGTTDTQY,TRBV4-1,TRBJ2-3
ASRDTGTSLQETQY,TRBV19,TRBJ2-5
SVGGGLTEAF,TRBV29-1,TRBJ1-1
ASMSGHSYNSPLH,TRBV2,TRBJ1-6
ASSLGARAF,TRBV5-6,TRBJ1-1
ASSPTSGPRSGANVLT,TRBV7-9,TRBJ2-6
ASRQGRWHEQY,TRBV27,TRBJ2-7
ASSSGGGGQRINEQF,TRBV7-2,TRBJ2-1
ASSQTGVDEQY,TRBV4-1,TRBJ2-7
ASSLGPSGEQF,TRBV5-1,-
ASGFFGGRPETQY,TRBV11-2,TRBJ2-5
AIRETGAEAF,TRBV10-3,TRBJ1-1
ASSPPGDGKQF,TRBV18,-
ASKGSLRYEQY,TRBV28,TRBJ2-7
SASQNNYGYT,TRBV20-1,TRBJ1-2
ASSGRTVPYEQY,TRBV25-1,TRBJ2-7
ASSSAGTLSYEQY,TRBV7-2,-
ASSHGTGLYYGYT,TRBV4-1,TRBJ1-2
ATSDLPGGEQY,TRBV24-1,TRBJ2-7
ASSSQDRVRATQY,TRBV5-5,TRBJ2-3
ASSRVELF,TRBV28,TRBJ2-2
ASRGGGQGRNIQY,TRBV7-2,TRBJ2-4
ASSHPTPGQSFYEQY,TRBV3-1,TRBJ2-7
SVHPGWDTEAF,TRBV29-1,TRBJ1-1
SVTKNGGETQY,TRBV29-1,TRBJ2-5
ATSRGGLFETQY,TRBV15,TRBJ2-5
ASSSDGYQETQY,TRBV6-6,TRBJ2-5